A single sample is the source of the 23 T cell receptor beta chains below, sequenced in a study of cytomegalovirus exposure and HLA in healthy donors. The PCR ran on 60 Vbeta and 13 Jbeta primers. The method was immunoSEQ multiplex PCR; TCRdb's version includes in-frame clones alone and lacks a portion of them. This table holds over 110,000 clones, 75% to 85% found once. Sequences were obtained from PBMCs. Receptors originate from a female donor in good health and CMV-seronegative.

The rearrangement uses TRBV4-1 and TRBJ1-4; maybe TRBD1 (5 bases). The V end lost 2 bases, the J end lost 8 bases, and 12 bases lay between the germline ends. This CDR3 is built from 14 residues. Germline V CDR1 and CDR2: MGHRA, YSYEKL. Here the CDR3 DNA reads TGCGCCAGCAGCCAATCTTCAAGGGGCGAAAAACTGTTTTTT. Its translation: CASSQSSRGEKLFF.

This clone appeared a single time. The gene calls are TRBV5-1 and TRBJ2-2, with D possibly being TRBD1 (5 bases). The germline V gene encodes CDR1 SGHRS and CDR2 YFSETQ. This CDR3 spans 15 amino acids. V lost 0 bases and J 2 bases, leaving 8 bases between the germline ends. Written as DNA, the CDR3 is TGCGCCAGCAGCTTGGACAGGACAAACACCGGGGAGCTGTTTTTT. Its translation is CASSLDRTNTGELFF.

The chain combines TRBV4-1 with TRBJ1-2; 7 bases are shared with TRBD1. Germline V lookup: CDR1 MGHRA, CDR2 YSYEKL. The CDR3 length is 17 residues. With 3 bases clipped from V and 6 bases from J, the junction kept 16 bases outside the gene matches. CDR3 residues: CASSQSTGPQGVDGYTF. CDR3 nucleotide sequence: TGCGCCAGCAGCCAGTCCACTGGCCCGCAGGGGGTGGATGGCTACACCTTC.

The chain combines TRBV7-3 with TRBJ2-5; 9 positions match TRBD1. The CDR3 has 16 amino acids. Looked up from germline, CDR1 is SGHTA and CDR2 is FQGTGA. V lost 5 bases, J lost 4 bases, and 11 bases stayed unmatched. The CDR3 protein is CASSVTGTGSRETQYF. The CDR3, as DNA: TGTGCCAGCAGCGTCACCGGGACAGGGAGTAGAGAGACCCAGTACTTC.

This clone occurred a few times. This CDR3 is CSAGTGKGFNTEAFF. CDR3 bases: TGCAGCGCTGGGACAGGGAAGGGCTTCAACACTGAAGCTTTCTTT. The rearrangement links TRBV29-1 to TRBJ1-1; 9 nucleotides align to TRBD1. The CDR3 is 15 amino acids. The germline V gene encodes CDR1 SQVTM and CDR2 ANQGSEA. The J segment lost 2 bases and the V segment lost 7 bases, leaving 11 bases of the junction unmatched.

The table lists this clone with a few counts. V usage is TRBV15 and J usage is TRBJ1-2; D call uncertain. The CDR3 covers 13 residues. V lost 1 base and J lost 2, with 5 bases in between. Germline V CDR1 and CDR2: LNHNV, YYDKDF (reference sequence). CDR3: CATSRVPNYGYTF. The CDR3 DNA reads as TGTGCCACCAGCAGAGTCCCAAACTATGGCTACACCTTC.

V is TRBV5-1 and J is TRBJ2-5; 10 nucleotides line up with TRBD1. V was clipped by 1 base and J by 3 bases; unmatched bases: 9. This CDR3 has 17 amino acids. CDR1 and CDR2 from the germline V gene are SGHRS and YFSETQ. CDR3 DNA sequence: TGCGCCAGCAGCTTGTCTCCCGACAGGGGGCCCGAAGAGACCCAGTACTTC. This sequence encodes CASSLSPDRGPEETQYF.

The rearrangement links TRBV27 to TRBJ1-5; weak D call: TRBD1 (5 bases). V lost 2 bases, J lost 1 base, and 15 bases lay in between. Germline V gene data show CDR1 as MNHEY and CDR2 as SMNVEV (reference sequence). The CDR3 runs to 17 residues. CDR3 region: CASSLRSGGASNQPQHF. Written as DNA, the CDR3 is TGTGCCAGCAGTTTAAGGTCCGGCGGGGCAAGCAATCAGCCCCAGCATTTT.

The J gene is TRBJ1-1, the V gene TRBV9; 7 bases are a match to TRBD1. Trimming removed 0 bases from V and 3 bases from J; junction bases left unmatched: 5. In germline, CDR1 is SGDLS, CDR2 YYNGEE. This CDR3 has 15 residues. For the CDR3, the DNA is TGTGCCAGCAGCGTAGGACAGGGTCCGGACACTGAAGCTTTCTTT. This translates into CASSVGQGPDTEAFF.

The DNA of the CDR3 is TGTGCCAGCAGTCGGGACTCCCAAGAGACCCAGTACTTC. This encodes CASSRDSQETQYF. The chain uses TRBV6-4 and TRBJ2-5, with D possibly matching TRBD2 (6 bases). Trimming stripped 5 bases from V and 1 base from J, with 8 bases between. The CDR3 runs 13 residues. Germline CDR1 and CDR2: MRHNA and SNTAGT.

This chain joins TRBV12-5 and TRBJ2-3; D gene ambiguous. This CDR3 contains 15 residues. V was shortened by 1 base and J by 9 bases, with 17 bases between the two germline ends. Germline V lookup: CDR1 LGHNT, CDR2 FRNRAP. CDR3 residues: CASGLGSLRSITQYF. The CDR3, as DNA: TGTGCTAGTGGTTTGGGGTCCCTCCGGTCCATAACGCAGTATTTT.

The chain joins TRBV7-2 to TRBJ2-7; TRBD2 might be the D (6 bases). V shed 4 bases and J shed 3 bases, with 22 bases lying between them. Germline values: CDR1 SGHTA, CDR2 FQGNSA. The CDR3 is made up of 17 amino acids. As DNA, the CDR3 is TGTGCCAGCAGCTCAATGGGCTTTGACGGGGGAAACTACGAGCAGTACTTC. The encoded protein is CASSSMGFDGGNYEQYF.

This chain uses TRBV9 with TRBJ2-3; D perhaps matches TRBD1 (5 bases). CDR3 length: 13 residues. V was trimmed by 3 bases and J by 2 bases, leaving 7 bases between them. Germline CDR1 and CDR2: SGDLS and YYNGEE. CDR3 sequence (DNA): TGTGCCAGCAGCGGGACAACCACAGATACGCAGTATTTT. It encodes CASSGTTTDTQYF. The whole variable domain, filled in from reference TRBV9 and TRBJ2-3, reads DSGVTQTPKHLITATGQRVTLRCSPRSGDLSVYWYQQSLDQGLQFLIQYYNGEERAKGNILERFSAQQFPDLHSELNLSSLELGDSALYFCASSGTTTDTQYFGPGTRLTVL.

The chain links TRBV5-1 to TRBJ1-2, with D possibly TRBD1 on 5 matching bases. The CDR3 covers 14 residues. Trimming removed 3 bases at V and 3 bases at J, with 12 bases between. Looked up from germline, CDR1 is SGHRS and CDR2 is YFSETQ. Here the CDR3 reads CASSSRPGYYGYTF. In DNA form, the CDR3 reads TGCGCCAGCAGCTCCCGGCCAGGGTACTATGGCTACACCTTC.

J is TRBJ1-2 and V is TRBV7-9; D not certain. Per the germline V gene, CDR1 is SEHNR and CDR2 is FQNEAQ (reference sequence). Trimming removed 5 bases from V and 8 bases from J, with 12 bases in between. The CDR3 is made up of 12 amino acids. The chain's CDR3 is CASSLNWRGYTF. The DNA of the CDR3 is TGTGCCAGCAGCCTTAACTGGAGGGGCTACACCTTC.

The V and J genes are TRBV7-8 and TRBJ1-1; the D gene is possibly TRBD1 (6 bases). V dropped 5 bases and J dropped 3 bases, with 10 bases sitting between them. The CDR3 is 13 amino acids. Germline-derived CDR1 and CDR2 are SGHVS and FQNEAQ. The CDR3 DNA reads TGTGCCAGCAGCCGAGGGGGGGACACTGAAGCTTTCTTT. This sequence encodes CASSRGGDTEAFF. Complete variable domain (other parts from reference TRBV7-8 and TRBJ1-1): GAGVSQSPRYKVAKRGQDVALRCDPISGHVSLFWYQQALGQGPEFLTYFQNEAQLDKSGLPSDRFFAERPEGSVSTLKIQRTQQEDSAVYLCASSRGGDTEAFFGQGTRLTVV.

The chain carries TRBV4-1 and TRBJ1-3, with TRBD1 as a possible D gene (6 bases). V was clipped by 7 bases and J by 0 bases, with 16 bases between them. Germline V gene data show CDR1 as MGHRA and CDR2 as YSYEKL. This CDR3 comprises 16 residues. CDR3: CASTPGGGLSGNTIYF. In DNA, the CDR3 is TGCGCCAGCACCCCCGGGGGGGGGCTCTCTGGAAACACCATATATTTT.

The chain is built from TRBV19 and TRBJ1-2, with a possible D match to TRBD1 (5 bases). CDR3 size: 15 residues. In germline, CDR1 is LNHDA, CDR2 SQIVND (reference sequence). V lost 1 base, J lost 4 bases, and 13 bases lay in between. Written as DNA, the CDR3 is TGTGCCAGTAGTATAGCGCCAGGGAATTTCTATGGCTACACCTTC. This encodes CASSIAPGNFYGYTF. The whole variable domain, filled in from reference TRBV19 and TRBJ1-2, reads DGGITQSPKYLFRKEGQNVTLSCEQNLNHDAMYWYRQDPGQGLRLIYYSQIVNDFQKGDIAEGYSVSREKKESFPLTVTSAQKNPTAFYLCASSIAPGNFYGYTFGSGTRLTVV.

The chain couples TRBV5-4 to TRBJ1-5; 8 bases align to TRBD1. The CDR3 sequence is 14 residues long. Germline-derived CDR1 and CDR2 are SGHNT and YYREEE (reference sequence). V lost 2 bases, J lost 6 bases, and 4 bases stayed unmatched. In DNA, the CDR3 is TGTGCCAGCAGCTTAGCAGGGGGCCTTCAGCCCCAGCATTTT. It yields the protein CASSLAGGLQPQHF.

The chain has TRBV5-1 and TRBJ2-1; possible D gene TRBD2, 5 bases. This CDR3 is built from 17 residues. Germline CDR1 is SGHRS and CDR2 is YFSETQ. V lost 1 base and J 4 bases, leaving 18 bases between the germline ends. CDR3 DNA: TGCGCCAGCAGCTTGTCGGGTGTGGACTTCGGATACAATGAGCAGTTCTTC. Its protein product is CASSLSGVDFGYNEQFF.

CDR3 nucleotides: TGTGCCAGCAGCTTCTCCGGGGATACTGAAGCTTTCTTT. It translates to CASSFSGDTEAFF. The V and J genes are TRBV7-9 and TRBJ1-1, with D hard to call. From germline, CDR1 is SEHNR and CDR2 FQNEAQ (reference sequence). The CDR3 has 13 residues. Trimming cost V 3 bases and J 5 bases, with 10 bases left between them.

The chain carries TRBV7-9 and TRBJ1-2; D gene ambiguous. The V and J ends lost 4 bases and 1 base respectively, with 10 bases between them. The CDR3 has 14 residues. Germline CDR1 SEHNR, CDR2 FQNEAQ (reference sequence). The CDR3 loop is CASSSPTINYGYTF. The CDR3 nucleotides are TGTGCCAGCAGCTCACCGACAATTAACTATGGCTACACCTTC.

The chain carries TRBV6-4 and TRBJ2-2; D not resolved. Germline CDR1 and CDR2: MRHNA and SNTAGT. The V and J ends lost 0 bases and 7 bases respectively, with 15 bases between them. This CDR3 contains 16 residues. For the CDR3, the DNA is TGTGCCAGCAGTGACTCGATTGGGCCCGCCGGCGGGGAGCTGTTTTTT. Translated: CASSDSIGPAGGELFF.